This T cell receptor (beta chain) was found in a study of blood T cell repertoires in COVID-19. Study information: The cDNA or gDNA used as material had been derived from T cells, B-cell-depleted T cells, or PBMCs.

The cohort comprised adults aged 18 to 89 years residing in about two dozen US areas. In germline, CDR1 is GTSNPN, CDR2 SVGIG (reference sequence). The V and J ends lost 3 bases and 8 bases respectively, with 15 bases between them. CDR3 length: 13 residues. Per the original methods: Estimation of nucleated cell counts was performed using reference gene primer amplification. TCRdb's copy holds only in-frame clones and misses some; the assay was immunoSEQ multiplex PCR. V and J calls and clone size are given by that table; D and trimming were obtained from the DNA. The table records around 190,000 clones, over 80% of them present only once.

The V and J genes are TRBV30 and TRBJ2-3; weak D call: TRBD2 (5 bases). This sequence originates from a woman aged 25-40 years who had been exposed to COVID-19. Sample: PBMCs or T cells enriched from blood (not recorded which). CDR3 in DNA: TGTGCCTGGAGCTCGGAGCGCGGAGGTACGCAGTATTTT. It yields the protein CAWSSERGGTQYF. The variable domain in full, completed from reference TRBV30 and TRBJ2-3, reads SQTIHQWPATLVQPVGSPLSLECTVEGTSNPNLYWYRQAAGRGLQLLFYSVGIGQISSEVPQNLSASRPQDRQFILSSKKLLLSDSGFYLCAWSSERGGTQYFGPGTRLTVL.